Listed below are T cell receptor beta chains from one sample, sequenced in a study of response to subunit inactivated influenza vaccine. In TCRdb, the RT-PCR reads were re-called with MiXCR into one record per CDR3 protein. This sample has around 520,000 distinct CDR3 sequences, with 25% found just once. This specimen consisted of CD4+ T cells sorted from PBMCs, obtained 4 to 6 days after vaccination. These receptors were obtained from a man aged 50 or older who received an inactivated influenza vaccine. CDR3s include the opening cysteine and the closing phenylalanine or tryptophan. A D gene is named only where the DNA matches it firmly. Some rows mark clone size as missing; the rest say once, few, many or name a class of expanded clone.

clone_size	v_call	j_call	d_call	cdr3_aa	cdr3_nt
many	TRBV20-1	TRBJ2-1	TRBD2	CSARSGGSYNEQFF	TGCAGTGCTCGAAGCGGGGGCTCCTACAATGAGCAGTTCTTC
NA	TRBV20-1	TRBJ1-2	NA	CSATRRANYGYTF	TGCAGTGCAACACGGAGAGCTAACTATGGCTACACCTTC
NA	TRBV20-1	TRBJ2-6	NA	CSALLSGANVLTF	TGCAGTGCTCTGCTCTCTGGGGCCAACGTCCTGACTTTC
NA	TRBV6-5	TRBJ1-2	TRBD1	CASSWTGSRYNYGYTF	TGTGCCAGCAGTTGGACAGGGTCTAGGTATAACTATGGCTACACCTTC
NA	TRBV27	TRBJ2-7	NA	CASSFYPYSEQYF	TGTGCCAGCAGTTTTTACCCCTACTCTGAGCAGTACTTC
few	TRBV5-1	TRBJ2-1	TRBD2	CASSFGLAAYNEQFF	TGCGCCAGCAGCTTCGGACTAGCGGCATACAATGAGCAGTTCTTC
NA	TRBV5-1	TRBJ2-3	NA	CASRSQDTQYF	TGCGCCAGCAGGTCCCAGGATACGCAGTATTTT
NA	TRBV11-2	TRBJ2-3	TRBD2	CASSLVGLAGGHIDTQYF	TGTGCCAGCAGCTTAGTAGGGCTAGCGGGGGGGCACATAGATACGCAGTATTTT
NA	TRBV5-1	TRBJ2-7	TRBD1	CASSSLGQGIEQYF	TGCGCCAGCAGCTCTTTGGGACAGGGAATCGAGCAGTACTTC
many	TRBV15	TRBJ2-2	TRBD2	CATSPRTSGAGELFF	TGTGCCACCAGCCCGCGGACTAGCGGCGCCGGGGAGCTGTTTTTT
many	TRBV29-1	TRBJ2-1	NA	CSVEEIGGGFYNEQFF	TGCAGCGTTGAGGAAATCGGAGGGGGTTTCTACAATGAGCAGTTCTTC
few	TRBV10-3	TRBJ2-4	TRBD1	CAISEERGLQYF	TGTGCCATCAGTGAGGAGAGGGGGCTTCAGTACTTC
few	TRBV9	TRBJ2-3	NA	CASSVEAGRTDTQYF	TGTGCCAGCAGCGTAGAGGCGGGGCGCACAGATACGCAGTATTTT
few	TRBV11-2	TRBJ2-7	TRBD2	CASNSGTPYAQYF	TGTGCCAGCAATAGCGGGACACCCTACGCGCAGTACTTC
NA	TRBV5-1	TRBJ2-7	NA	CASSLGRRPSGDYEQYF	TGCGCCAGCAGCTTGGGGAGGCGTCCAAGCGGAGATTACGAGCAGTACTTC
NA	TRBV7-8	TRBJ2-3	NA	CASSLDSGTDTQYF	TGTGCCAGCAGCTTGGATTCGGGCACAGATACGCAGTATTTT
NA	TRBV20-1	TRBJ2-7	NA	CSAYSGYEQYF	TGCAGTGCTTACTCGGGATACGAGCAGTACTTC
NA	TRBV6-2/TRBV6-3	TRBJ2-1	TRBD2	CASSYSDFGTSGRTSYNEQFF	TGTGCCAGCAGTTACTCAGACTTCGGGACTAGCGGGAGGACCTCCTACAATGAGCAGTTCTTC
NA	TRBV28	TRBJ2-7	NA	CASSLNSLSYEQYF	TGTGCCAGCAGTTTAAACTCCCTCTCCTACGAGCAGTACTTC
NA	TRBV20-1	TRBJ1-1	NA	CSAAQGYTEAFF	TGCAGTGCTGCGCAGGGTTACACTGAAGCTTTCTTT
few	TRBV13	TRBJ2-3	NA	CASTAGVQDTQYF	TGTGCCAGCACCGCCGGGGTGCAAGATACGCAGTATTTT
NA	TRBV28	TRBJ2-1	NA	CASSPNEYNEQFF	TGTGCCAGCAGTCCGAACGAATACAATGAGCAGTTCTTC
few	TRBV7-2	TRBJ2-7	TRBD2	CASSSISGPYEQYF	TGTGCCAGCAGCTCTATTAGCGGGCCCTACGAGCAGTACTTC
NA	TRBV4-1	TRBJ2-2	NA	CASSQAGFETGELFF	TGCGCCAGCAGCCAGGCGGGGTTTGAGACCGGGGAGCTGTTTTTT
few	TRBV20-1	TRBJ2-1	NA	CSASQRLREQFF	TGCAGTGCAAGTCAAAGACTGCGTGAGCAGTTCTTC
few	TRBV5-5	TRBJ2-2	NA	CASSLQGGLAGELFF	TGTGCCAGCAGCTTGCAGGGTGGTTTGGCCGGGGAGCTGTTTTTT
NA	TRBV29-1	TRBJ2-7	NA	CSVVGRLSYEQYF	TGCAGCGTTGTGGGACGGCTGTCCTACGAGCAGTACTTC
few	TRBV6-6	TRBJ1-5	NA	CASNGGNQPQHF	TGTGCCAGCAATGGTGGCAATCAGCCCCAGCATTTT
NA	TRBV4-3	TRBJ2-7	NA	CASSQEGSAGKDGEQYF	TGCGCCAGCAGCCAAGAAGGCTCGGCGGGGAAGGACGGCGAGCAGTACTTC
many	TRBV28	TRBJ2-6	NA	CASSDSGANVLTF	TGTGCCAGCAGTGACTCTGGGGCCAACGTCCTGACTTTC
many	TRBV24-1	TRBJ2-5	NA	CATSAPEGYGPQETQYF	TGTGCCACCAGTGCCCCTGAGGGATACGGGCCGCAAGAGACCCAGTACTTC
NA	TRBV6-2/TRBV6-3	TRBJ2-1	TRBD1	CASTPNQGVISYNEQFF	TGTGCCAGCACCCCGAATCAGGGGGTAATCTCCTACAATGAGCAGTTCTTC
few	TRBV14	TRBJ2-7	NA	CASSQHRPGTPNYEQYF	TGTGCCAGCAGCCAACACCGACCCGGGACACCTAACTACGAGCAGTACTTC
few	TRBV29-1	TRBJ2-3	TRBD2	CSVRGAGVGTDTQYF	TGCAGCGTTCGAGGGGCGGGAGTCGGCACAGATACGCAGTATTTT
many	TRBV7-8	TRBJ2-3	TRBD2	CASSPRLAGDVGDTQYF	TGTGCCAGCAGCCCGCGACTAGCGGGAGACGTCGGAGATACGCAGTATTTT
NA	TRBV4-3	TRBJ2-2	TRBD1	CASSPTGWTGELFF	TGCGCCAGCAGCCCGACAGGGTGGACCGGGGAGCTGTTTTTT
NA	TRBV20-1	TRBJ2-3	TRBD2	CSAIPGLATDTQYF	TGCAGTGCAATTCCGGGACTAGCGACAGATACGCAGTATTTT
few	TRBV10-3	TRBJ2-2	NA	CAISEGTGKPGELFF	TGTGCCATCAGTGAGGGGACGGGGAAACCCGGGGAGCTGTTTTTT
few	TRBV7-7	TRBJ2-2	TRBD2	CASSPTSGYTGELFF	TGTGCCAGCAGCCCAACTAGCGGTTACACCGGGGAGCTGTTTTTT
NA	TRBV12-3/TRBV12-4	TRBJ1-6	NA	CASSLERTVNSPLHF	TGTGCCAGCAGTCTCGAGCGGACTGTAAATTCACCCCTCCACTTT
NA	TRBV20-1	TRBJ2-2	NA	CSASNVGELFF	TGCAGTGCTAGCAACGTCGGGGAGCTGTTTTTT
few	TRBV6-5	TRBJ1-6	TRBD1	CASSYTPGGGSPLHF	TGTGCCAGCAGTTACACCCCAGGGGGAGGTTCACCCCTCCACTTT
NA	TRBV12-3/TRBV12-4	TRBJ2-3	NA	CASVRNPDTDTQYF	TGTGCCAGTGTGAGGAACCCCGACACAGATACGCAGTATTTT
NA	TRBV20-1	TRBJ1-4	NA	CSARSPGSQSFNEKLFF	TGCAGTGCTAGGTCCCCCGGGTCCCAGAGCTTTAATGAAAAACTGTTTTTT
NA	TRBV4-1	TRBJ2-4	NA	CASSQDRAVTIQYF	TGCGCCAGCAGCCAAGATAGGGCAGTGACCATTCAGTACTTC
few	TRBV24-1	TRBJ2-3	TRBD2	CATSGLAGGTDTQYF	TGTGCCACCTCGGGACTAGCGGGAGGCACAGATACGCAGTATTTT
few	TRBV20-1	TRBJ2-5	TRBD1	CSARRTGGLETQYF	TGCAGTGCTAGAAGGACAGGGGGCCTTGAGACCCAGTACTTC
few	TRBV10-3	TRBJ2-1	NA	CAISESIVFNEQFF	TGTGCCATCAGTGAGTCGATAGTCTTCAATGAGCAGTTCTTC
once	TRBV5-1	TRBJ1-3	TRBD1	CASSPDRAGNTIYF	TGCGCCAGCAGCCCGGACAGGGCTGGAAACACCATATATTTT
many	TRBV20-1	TRBJ1-2	TRBD1	CSARGIQGKYGYTF	TGCAGTGCTAGGGGAATACAGGGGAAATATGGCTACACCTTC